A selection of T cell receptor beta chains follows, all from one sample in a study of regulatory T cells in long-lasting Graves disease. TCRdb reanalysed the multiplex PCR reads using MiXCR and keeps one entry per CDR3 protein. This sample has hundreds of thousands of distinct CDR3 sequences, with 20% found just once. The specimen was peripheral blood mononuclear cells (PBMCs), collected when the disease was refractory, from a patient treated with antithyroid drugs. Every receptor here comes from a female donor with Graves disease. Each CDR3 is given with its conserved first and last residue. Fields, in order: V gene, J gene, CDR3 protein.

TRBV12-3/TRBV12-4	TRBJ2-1	CASSSPGTNSYNEQFF
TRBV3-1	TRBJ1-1	CASSHLQGNTEAFF
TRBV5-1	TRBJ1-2	CASSLEWAGDGYTF
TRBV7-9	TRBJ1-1	CASSKFMSGNTEAFF
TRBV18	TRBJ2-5	CASSPDRGYQETQYF
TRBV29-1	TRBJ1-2	CSVEDLAPSNYGYTF
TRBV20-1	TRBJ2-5	CSASGAQESQETQYF
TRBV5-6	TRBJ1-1	CASSFYEGAEAFF
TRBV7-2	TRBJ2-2	CASSPNRGRIPGELFF
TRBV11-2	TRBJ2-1	CASSWSAGNTYNEQFF
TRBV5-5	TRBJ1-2	CASSLTMTGGYTF
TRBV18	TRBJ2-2	CASSPPSGQGPGELFF
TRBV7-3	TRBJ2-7	CASSLGQGPFYEQYF
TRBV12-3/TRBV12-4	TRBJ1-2	CASSPNRDTAFTF
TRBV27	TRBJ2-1	CASSRGASGGRYNEQFF
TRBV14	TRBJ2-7	CASSQPVGTGRPYEQYF
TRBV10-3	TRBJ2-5	CAIKKTDSQVTQYF
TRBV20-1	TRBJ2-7	CSARPTSGTSGRASYEQYF
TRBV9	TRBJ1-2	CASSVGNSHGYTF
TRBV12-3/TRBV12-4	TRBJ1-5	CASSLYGTGNQPQHF
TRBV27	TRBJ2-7	CASSLYARPDKQYF
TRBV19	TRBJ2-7	CASRGLGFYEQYF
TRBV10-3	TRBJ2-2	CAILERRTGELFF
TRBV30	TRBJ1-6	CAWSLSGISSYNSPLHF
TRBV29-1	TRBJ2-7	CSVELLAEGSYEQYF
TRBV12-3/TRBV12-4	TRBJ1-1	CASTLQGVLMNTEAFF
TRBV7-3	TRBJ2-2	CASSPRSNANTGEPFF
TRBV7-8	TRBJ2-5	CASSRRAEGETQYF
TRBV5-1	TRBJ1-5	CASSPGTGRGQPQHF
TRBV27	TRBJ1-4	CASSSPDRFNGKLFF
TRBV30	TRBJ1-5	CAWSVSPMNQPQHF
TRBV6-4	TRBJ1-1	CATRTGLNTEAFF
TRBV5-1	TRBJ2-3	CASSTGVTNTDTQYF
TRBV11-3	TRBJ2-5	CASSPSWSETQYF
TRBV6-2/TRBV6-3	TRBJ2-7	CASSYLGTDTYEQYF
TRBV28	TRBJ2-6	CASSLRGANVLTF
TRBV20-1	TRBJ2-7	CSARELRGYEQYF
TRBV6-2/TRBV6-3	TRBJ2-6	CASNSAGSGANVLTF
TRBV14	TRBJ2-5	CASSQVWTVHGKQETQYF
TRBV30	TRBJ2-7	CAWRPRQASYEQYF
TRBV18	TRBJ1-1	CASSPRATSRGTEAFF
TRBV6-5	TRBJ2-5	CASSYRQGETQYF
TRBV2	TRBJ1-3	CASSVFRASGNTIYF
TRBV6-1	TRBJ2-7	CASSPRAYEQYF
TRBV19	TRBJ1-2	CASSIGSGLYGYTF
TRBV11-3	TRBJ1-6	CASSFTGFNSPLHF
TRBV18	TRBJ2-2	CASSQQVTNTGELFF
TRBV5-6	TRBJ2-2	CASSLVQAGELFF
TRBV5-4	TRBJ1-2	CASSLEGSRSYGYTF
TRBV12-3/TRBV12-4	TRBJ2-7	CASSGGLLYEQYF
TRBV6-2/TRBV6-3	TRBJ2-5	CASSYSVVGPKTQYF
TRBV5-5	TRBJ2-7	CASSLLGTSGTEQYF
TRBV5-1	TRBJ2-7	CASSLLSGQDREQYF
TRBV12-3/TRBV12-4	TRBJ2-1	CASSSREAGSYNEQFF
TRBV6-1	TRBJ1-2	CASFDRGSWGYTF